This TCR beta chain was sequenced in a study of OX40 agonist ivuxolimab in advanced cancers. Study summary: Ivuxolimab, an agonist antibody against OX40 (CD134), was given to patients. The diagnoses of dose-escalation patients were hepatocellular carcinoma, melanoma, renal cell or head and neck cancer. Treatment received earlier with anti-PD-1, anti-PD-L1 or anti-CTLA-4 agents was allowed, and approximately 44% had some. Study conclusions and caveats: In general, CD8+ T cells held more expanded clones than CD4+ did, on average.

For this clone: Its antigen is unknown.

Measured with immunoSEQ multiplex PCR; TCRdb has only the in-frame clones, and not every one. The table has 25,000 to 30,000 clones, just over 85% seen once. V gave up 11 bases and J gave up 5 bases, with 13 bases separating them. The CDR3 loop spans 12 amino acids. The germline V gene encodes CDR1 MNHNS and CDR2 SASEGT. The sequence was obtained from an adult with an advanced solid tumor such as melanoma, head and neck, liver or kidney cancer. Sequencing used CD4+ or CD8+ T cells sorted from blood, obtained in a trial of the OX40 agonist ivuxolimab. The chain recombines TRBV6-1 with TRBJ2-1, with D possibly being TRBD1 (6 bases). This chain's CDR3 is CAGRDIDNEQFF. The CDR3 coding sequence is TGTGCCGGCCGGGACATAGACAATGAGCAGTTCTTC.